The 9 T cell receptor beta chains below all came from one sample that was sequenced in a study of shared clonotypes between healthy human individuals. Method: immunoSEQ multiplex PCR; TCRdb's copy keeps in-frame clones and lacks some. Of approximately 2,300,000 clones in the sample, 85% to 95% are singletons; the top ten hold 0.3% to 0.45%. Input material: naive CD4+ T cells from PBMCs. Stated subset: CD45RA+ positively selected. Every receptor here comes from a man aged 18 to 30 in good health. Some clones in this sample may be carry-over from other donors' samples.

The rearrangement joins TRBV14 to TRBJ2-7, with D possibly TRBD2 on 6 matching bases. The CDR3 runs 14 residues. V was cut by 0 bases and J by 3 bases, with 9 bases left in between. Germline V gene data show CDR1 as SGHDN and CDR2 as FVKESK. In nucleotides, the CDR3 is TGTGCCAGCAGCCAAGAATGGGGGGTCTACGAGCAGTACTTC. As protein: CASSQEWGVYEQYF.

This clone has just a few counts. The genes are TRBV19 and TRBJ2-7, with TRBD1 identical over 7 bases. From germline, CDR1 is LNHDA and CDR2 SQIVND (reference sequence). The CDR3 contains 13 residues. Losses at the gene ends were 4 bases for V and 3 bases for J; bases not matched to a gene: 3. CDR3 DNA: TGTGCCAGTAGTAATCCAGGGGGCTACGAGCAGTACTTC. Its translation: CASSNPGGYEQYF.

The genes are TRBV5-8 and TRBJ1-1; D is undetermined. The length of the CDR3 is 14 residues. The V gene's germline CDR1 is SGHTS and CDR2 YDEGEE. Trimming cost V 4 bases and J 0 bases, with 10 bases left between them. The CDR3 DNA reads TGTGCCAGCAGCCCACGTCGCATGAACACTGAAGCTTTCTTT. Translation: CASSPRRMNTEAFF.

The CDR3 nucleotides read TGTGCCAGCAGTTTATCACTAGCGGCCTCTGGGGCCAACGTCCTGACTTTC. Translated, it gives CASSLSLAASGANVLTF. This rearrangement joins TRBV28 to TRBJ2-6; 8 positions match TRBD2. Looked up from germline, CDR1 is MDHEN and CDR2 is SYDVKM. The CDR3 totals 17 residues. V was pared by 1 base and J by 0 bases, with 2 bases of the junction left unmatched.

Of note for this clone: The same CDR3 is also encoded by other DNA sequences in this sample. The chain couples TRBV7-9 to TRBJ2-7; no definite D call. CDR1 and CDR2 from the germline V gene are SEHNR and FQNEAQ (reference sequence). The CDR3 is made up of 11 amino acids. V was trimmed by 3 bases and J by 4 bases, leaving 4 bases between them. Written as DNA, the CDR3 is TGTGCCAGCAGCTTCCTTTACGAGCAGTACTTC. Its protein is CASSFLYEQYF.

This chain links TRBV5-1 with TRBJ2-7; 7 nucleotides align to TRBD2. Per the germline V gene, CDR1 is SGHRS and CDR2 is YFSETQ. The CDR3 is made up of 16 amino acids. With V trimmed by 0 bases and J by 3 bases, 9 bases remained unmatched. The CDR3 loop reads CASSLVVGAGFYEQYF. Written as DNA, the CDR3 is TGCGCCAGCAGCTTGGTAGTGGGAGCGGGATTCTACGAGCAGTACTTC.

This chain joins TRBV15 and TRBJ2-3; a possible D gene is TRBD2 (6 bases). The V and J ends lost 0 bases and 0 bases respectively, with 7 bases between them. The CDR3 covers 15 residues. Germline CDR1 LNHNV, CDR2 YYDKDF (reference sequence). The CDR3 sequence: CATSRDAGSTDTQYF. CDR3 nucleotide sequence: TGTGCCACCAGCAGAGATGCGGGGAGCACAGATACGCAGTATTTT.

The chain links TRBV28 to TRBJ1-1; a weak D match, TRBD1 (5 bases). The CDR3 runs to 13 residues. The germline V and J ends were trimmed by 7 bases and 8 bases, with 17 bases remaining between them. Looked up from germline, CDR1 is MDHEN and CDR2 is SYDVKM. The CDR3 region is CASNRMFGGEAFF. Written as DNA, the CDR3 is TGTGCCAGCAACCGAATGTTCGGGGGGGAAGCTTTCTTT. Together with reference TRBV28 and TRBJ1-1, the CDR3 gives the full variable domain: DVKVTQSSRYLVKRTGEKVFLECVQDMDHENMFWYRQDPGLGLRLIYFSYDVKMKEKGDIPEGYSVSREKKERFSLILESASTNQTSMYLCASNRMFGGEAFFGQGTRLTVV.

The V and J genes are TRBV28 and TRBJ1-4; the match to TRBD1 covers 11 bases. Germline V gene lookup returns CDR1 MDHEN and CDR2 SYDVKM. V lost 7 bases to trimming and J lost 8 bases; unmatched junction nucleotides: 3. There are 13 residues in the CDR3. CDR3 nucleotide sequence: TGTGCCAGCAAGGGACAGGGGGAAGAAAAACTGTTTTTT. This gives the protein CASKGQGEEKLFF. Looking up the rest from reference TRBV28 and TRBJ1-4 gives the full variable domain: DVKVTQSSRYLVKRTGEKVFLECVQDMDHENMFWYRQDPGLGLRLIYFSYDVKMKEKGDIPEGYSVSREKKERFSLILESASTNQTSMYLCASKGQGEEKLFFGSGTQLSVL.